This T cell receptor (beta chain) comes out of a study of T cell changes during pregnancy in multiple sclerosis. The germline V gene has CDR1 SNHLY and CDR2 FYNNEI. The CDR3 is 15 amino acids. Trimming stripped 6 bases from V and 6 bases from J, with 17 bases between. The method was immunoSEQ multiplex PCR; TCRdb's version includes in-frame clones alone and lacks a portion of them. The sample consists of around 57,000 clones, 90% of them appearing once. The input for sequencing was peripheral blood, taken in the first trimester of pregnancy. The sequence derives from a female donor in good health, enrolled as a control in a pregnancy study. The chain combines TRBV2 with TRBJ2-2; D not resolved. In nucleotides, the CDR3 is TGTGCCAGCAGGAATGAAAAGCTTGCGGCCGGGGAGCTGTTTTTT. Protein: CASRNEKLAAGELFF. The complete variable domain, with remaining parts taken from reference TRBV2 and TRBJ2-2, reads EPEVTQTPSHQVTQMGQEVILRCVPISNHLYFYWYRQILGQKVEFLVSFYNNEISEKSEIFDDQFSVERPDGSNFTLKIRSTKLEDSAMYFCASRNEKLAAGELFFGEGSRLTVL.